A selection of T cell receptor beta chains follows, all from one sample in a study of shared clonotypes between healthy human individuals. The assay was immunoSEQ multiplex PCR, and TCRdb's table has in-frame clones only and misses some. Counted here are around 530,000 clones, around three quarters occurring once; the ten biggest clones make up 12%. Sequenced material: PBMCs. These receptors all come from a middle-aged woman in good health. Some clones in this sample may be carry-over from other donors' samples. The conserved cysteine and the conserved F or W are not part of the CDR3 here.

V gene: TRBV11-2; J gene: TRBJ2-1; CDR3 protein: ASSPRSGTGLDNEQF
V gene: TRBV20-1; J gene: TRBJ1-1; CDR3 protein: SASSAF
V gene: TRBV28; J gene: TRBJ2-5; CDR3 protein: ASSFAGDQETQY
V gene: TRBV27; J gene: TRBJ1-1; CDR3 protein: ASSRDRANTEAF
V gene: TRBV28; J gene: TRBJ2-7; CDR3 protein: ATTRGGVSYEQY
V gene: TRBV5-4; J gene: TRBJ2-5; CDR3 protein: ASSLRSDQETQY
V gene: TRBV9; J gene: TRBJ2-7; CDR3 protein: ASSGSGDSYEQY
V gene: TRBV11-3; J gene: TRBJ2-1; CDR3 protein: ASSLTMDSYNEQF
V gene: TRBV28; J gene: TRBJ1-1; CDR3 protein: ASSLASGGTEAF
V gene: TRBV28; J gene: TRBJ2-2; CDR3 protein: ASSLLRQGANTGELF
V gene: TRBV29-1; J gene: TRBJ2-2; CDR3 protein: SGQAGGNTGELF
V gene: TRBV10-3; J gene: TRBJ2-1; CDR3 protein: AIRALGEDGNEQF
V gene: TRBV19; J gene: TRBJ2-5; CDR3 protein: ASTSQGAETQY
V gene: TRBV4-2; J gene: TRBJ1-4; CDR3 protein: ASSQPKNEKLF
V gene: TRBV9; J gene: TRBJ2-2; CDR3 protein: ASSVRVSGSTGELF
V gene: TRBV19; J gene: TRBJ1-5; CDR3 protein: ASNLQGANQPQH
V gene: TRBV5-1; J gene: TRBJ2-1; CDR3 protein: ASSLGTGRYNEQF
V gene: TRBV5-4; J gene: TRBJ2-7; CDR3 protein: ASSPGVGASYEQY
V gene: TRBV2; J gene: TRBJ2-5; CDR3 protein: ASSETGSGSGQETQY
V gene: TRBV7-2; J gene: TRBJ2-1; CDR3 protein: ASSLGGNSYNEQF
V gene: TRBV28; J gene: TRBJ2-2; CDR3 protein: ASSPGQGGSGELF
V gene: TRBV27; J gene: TRBJ2-1; CDR3 protein: ASSLPDGNEQF
V gene: TRBV29-1; J gene: TRBJ2-7; CDR3 protein: SVGSGGSIDEQY
V gene: TRBV28; J gene: TRBJ2-7; CDR3 protein: ASSWDGTSGRVEQY
V gene: TRBV6-1; J gene: TRBJ1-4; CDR3 protein: ASSETIGQGATNEKLF
V gene: TRBV9; J gene: TRBJ2-3; CDR3 protein: ASSVDLAGTDTQY
V gene: TRBV7-3; J gene: TRBJ2-5; CDR3 protein: ASSLGPNQETQY
V gene: TRBV10-1; J gene: TRBJ2-5; CDR3 protein: ASSWGLETQY
V gene: TRBV28; J gene: TRBJ2-3; CDR3 protein: ASSWGTSGTDTQY
V gene: TRBV14; J gene: TRBJ2-1; CDR3 protein: ASSQLQGRHNEQF
V gene: TRBV21-1; J gene: TRBJ2-7; CDR3 protein: ASSKVWGQGSHEQY
V gene: TRBV5-4; J gene: TRBJ2-1; CDR3 protein: ASSSRTSGSDEQF
V gene: TRBV6-1; J gene: TRBJ2-2; CDR3 protein: ASSGVAGATGELF
V gene: TRBV6-1; J gene: TRBJ1-1; CDR3 protein: ASSDLLGSPNTEAF
V gene: TRBV30; J gene: TRBJ2-3; CDR3 protein: AWSKLASGWDTQY
V gene: TRBV2; J gene: TRBJ1-4; CDR3 protein: ASTPTGGKLF
V gene: TRBV5-5; J gene: TRBJ2-3; CDR3 protein: ASSLGGRALTDTQY
V gene: TRBV5-1; J gene: TRBJ2-1; CDR3 protein: ASSLGAGDSEEQF
V gene: TRBV13; J gene: TRBJ2-1; CDR3 protein: ASSLGRGHNEQF
V gene: TRBV5-1; J gene: TRBJ1-1; CDR3 protein: ASSLVGRNTEAF
V gene: TRBV30; J gene: TRBJ2-2; CDR3 protein: AWGTGRRTGELF
V gene: TRBV14; J gene: TRBJ2-3; CDR3 protein: ASTGRLSTDTQY
V gene: TRBV9; J gene: TRBJ2-7; CDR3 protein: ASSPRGAGTSGPYEQY